The 16 T cell receptor beta chains given below trace back to one sample, sequenced in a study of preoperative IRX-2 immunotherapy in early breast cancer. Sample treatment: preoperative locoregional IRX-2 cytokine immunotherapy. Only in-frame clones appear in the TCRdb table, and some are missing; sequencing was by immunoSEQ multiplex PCR. Found here are 32,000 or so clones, roughly four fifths of them singletons; the top ten hold approximately 2.7%. The sample in question was lymph node tissue, obtained from a patient treated with IRX-2 immunotherapy. Receptor source: a human donor with breast cancer.

The chain employs TRBV19 and TRBJ2-3; D not resolved. Germline V gene data show CDR1 as LNHDA and CDR2 as SQIVND (reference sequence). The CDR3 extends over 13 amino acids. V was clipped by 4 bases and J by 2 bases, with 7 bases between them. CDR3 nucleotide sequence: TGTGCCAGTAGTAAGTCTTACACAGATACGCAGTATTTT. It is translated as CASSKSYTDTQYF.

The sample holds one count of this clone. The V and J genes are TRBV28 and TRBJ2-3, with 9 bases fitting TRBD2. The CDR3 totals 16 residues. CDR1 and CDR2 (germline): MDHEN, SYDVKM. The junction had 8 bases not matched to a gene; V was cut back by 4 bases and J by 3 bases. In DNA, the CDR3 is TGTGCCAGCAGTTCCCCCTCGCGGGAGGGTACAGATACGCAGTATTTT. Protein product: CASSSPSREGTDTQYF.

The V gene is TRBV6-8, the J gene TRBJ1-1; tentatively, D is TRBD1 (6 bases). Trimming pared 5 bases from V and 6 bases from J, leaving 13 bases between. Germline V lookup: CDR1 MNHGY, CDR2 SAAAGT. The CDR3 loop spans 13 amino acids. This CDR3 is CASSDRAGAEAFF. CDR3 bases: TGTGCCAGCAGTGACCGGGCAGGGGCTGAAGCTTTCTTT.

The gene calls are TRBV28 and TRBJ2-3; a possible D gene is TRBD1 (5 bases). Germline CDR1 is MDHEN and CDR2 is SYDVKM. CDR3 length: 15 residues. V lost 3 bases and J 1 base, leaving 11 bases between the germline ends. The CDR3 DNA reads as TGTGCCAGCAGTTTTCGGCAGGGCGGCACAGATACGCAGTATTTT. This sequence encodes CASSFRQGGTDTQYF.

The chain uses TRBV10-3 and TRBJ1-2; D is undetermined. The CDR3 loop spans 13 amino acids. Germline V gene sequence: CDR1 ENHRY, CDR2 SYGVKD. Trimming stripped 10 bases from V and 4 bases from J, with 16 bases between. The CDR3 loop reads CASSREPTYGYTF. As DNA, the CDR3 is TGTGCCAGCTCCCGGGAACCAACCTATGGCTACACCTTC.

The V call is TRBV6-8, the J call TRBJ2-5; D may correspond to TRBD1 or TRBD2 (5 bases each). V was trimmed by 8 bases and J by 0 bases, leaving 16 bases between them. There are 15 residues in the CDR3. Looked up from germline, CDR1 is MNHGY and CDR2 is SAAAGT. As DNA, the CDR3 is TGTGCCAGCCAGGGAGTTGGAAGGTACCAAGAGACCCAGTACTTC. Translated: CASQGVGRYQETQYF.

The chain recombines TRBV5-1 with TRBJ1-1, with 7 positions matching TRBD1. Looked up from germline, CDR1 is SGHRS and CDR2 is YFSETQ. CDR3 size: 14 residues. J was trimmed by 2 bases and V by 4 bases; bases with no gene match: 5. For the CDR3, the DNA is TGCGCCAGCAGCATCGGGACAGCTAACACTGAAGCTTTCTTT. Translating gives CASSIGTANTEAFF.

The V and J genes are TRBV15 and TRBJ2-7, with 8 bases lining up with TRBD1. CDR1 is LNHNV, CDR2 YYDKDF, per germline (reference sequence). V was pared by 1 base and J by 3 bases, with 2 bases of the junction left unmatched. CDR3 size: 14 residues. The CDR3 coding sequence is TGTGCCACCAGCAGAGTACAGGGGGGCTACGAGCAGTACTTC. Translating gives CATSRVQGGYEQYF.

This chain links TRBV4-1 with TRBJ1-2; possibly TRBD1 for D (5 bases). The CDR3 runs to 15 residues. The V gene's germline CDR1 is MGHRA and CDR2 YSYEKL. Trimming shortened V by 4 bases and J by 6 bases, and 18 bases separated the two germline ends. CDR3 DNA sequence: TGCGCCAGCAGCCGTTTCAGGGAGGAAGCGGATGGCTACACCTTC. Translated, it gives CASSRFREEADGYTF.

The chain uses TRBV28 and TRBJ1-2; no reliable D call. Germline lookup yields CDR1 MDHEN and CDR2 SYDVKM. Trimming left V 6 bases short and J 7 bases short, with 24 bases between. This CDR3 contains 16 residues. The CDR3 loop is CASRSSPDAPAIGYTF. The CDR3 DNA reads as TGTGCCAGCAGGTCGTCTCCGGACGCCCCAGCGATTGGCTACACCTTC.

The V call is TRBV6-8, the J call TRBJ1-5; 7 bases align to TRBD1. J gave up 1 base and V 3 bases, and 3 bases lay outside the gene matches. The CDR3 extends over 15 amino acids. The germline V gene encodes CDR1 MNHGY and CDR2 SAAAGT. Written as DNA, the CDR3 is TGTGCCAGCAGTTATTGGACAGGCAGCAATCAGCCCCAGCATTTT. Its translation is CASSYWTGSNQPQHF.

The genes are TRBV19 and TRBJ2-3; D is undetermined. The CDR3 spans 15 residues. Looked up from germline, CDR1 is LNHDA and CDR2 is SQIVND (reference sequence). Trimming cost V 8 bases and J 2 bases, with 17 bases left between them. The CDR3 is CASASQAPYTDTQYF. The CDR3 nucleotides are TGTGCCAGTGCCAGTCAGGCTCCCTACACAGATACGCAGTATTTT.

The gene calls are TRBV30 and TRBJ1-2; possible D gene TRBD1, 6 bases. This CDR3 has 14 residues. CDR1 is GTSNPN and CDR2 is SVGIG in the germline V gene (reference sequence). Trimming removed 5 bases from V and 7 bases from J, with 20 bases in between. The CDR3 DNA reads as TGTGCCTGGGGAGCAACAGGGTGGCGACGTGGCTACACCTTC. Amino acids: CAWGATGWRRGYTF. Supplemented by reference TRBV30 and TRBJ1-2, the full variable domain reads SQTIHQWPATLVQPVGSPLSLECTVEGTSNPNLYWYRQAAGRGLQLLFYSVGIGQISSEVPQNLSASRPQDRQFILSSKKLLLSDSGFYLCAWGATGWRRGYTFGSGTRLTVV.

The J gene is TRBJ2-3, the V gene TRBV7-6; 10 bases map to TRBD2. The CDR3 has 16 residues. Germline V gene sequence: CDR1 SGHVS, CDR2 FNYEAQ. V was pared by 0 bases and J by 5 bases, with 5 bases of the junction left unmatched. The CDR3 reads CASSLATSGPLDTQYF. The CDR3, as DNA: TGTGCCAGCAGCTTAGCGACTAGCGGGCCTCTAGATACGCAGTATTTT. The full variable domain, rest sourced from reference TRBV7-6 and TRBJ2-3, is GAGVSQSPRYKVTKRGQDVALRCDPISGHVSLYWYRQALGQGPEFLTYFNYEAQQDKSGLPNDRFSAERPEGSISTLTIQRTEQRDSAMYRCASSLATSGPLDTQYFGPGTRLTVL.

The rearrangement links TRBV10-3 to TRBJ2-1; 8 bases are shared with TRBD2. V dropped 2 bases and J dropped 7; count of bases not matched to a gene: 7. From germline, CDR1 is ENHRY and CDR2 SYGVKD. This CDR3 contains 15 residues. The CDR3: CAISERSGGPNEQFF. The CDR3 DNA sequence: TGTGCCATCAGTGAGCGGTCGGGGGGGCCAAATGAGCAGTTCTTC.

V and J are TRBV28 and TRBJ1-6; a possible D gene is TRBD1 (6 bases). The CDR3 is made up of 16 amino acids. Germline V lookup: CDR1 MDHEN, CDR2 SYDVKM. Trimming shortened V by 5 bases and J by 10 bases, and 21 bases separated the two germline ends. The CDR3 region has the DNA TGTGCCAGCAGTCCCAACAGGCGGGGGCTAGGGTCACCCCTCCACTTT. Protein sequence: CASSPNRRGLGSPLHF. Full variable domain (outside the CDR3, taken from reference TRBV28 and TRBJ1-6): DVKVTQSSRYLVKRTGEKVFLECVQDMDHENMFWYRQDPGLGLRLIYFSYDVKMKEKGDIPEGYSVSREKKERFSLILESASTNQTSMYLCASSPNRRGLGSPLHFGNGTRLTVT.